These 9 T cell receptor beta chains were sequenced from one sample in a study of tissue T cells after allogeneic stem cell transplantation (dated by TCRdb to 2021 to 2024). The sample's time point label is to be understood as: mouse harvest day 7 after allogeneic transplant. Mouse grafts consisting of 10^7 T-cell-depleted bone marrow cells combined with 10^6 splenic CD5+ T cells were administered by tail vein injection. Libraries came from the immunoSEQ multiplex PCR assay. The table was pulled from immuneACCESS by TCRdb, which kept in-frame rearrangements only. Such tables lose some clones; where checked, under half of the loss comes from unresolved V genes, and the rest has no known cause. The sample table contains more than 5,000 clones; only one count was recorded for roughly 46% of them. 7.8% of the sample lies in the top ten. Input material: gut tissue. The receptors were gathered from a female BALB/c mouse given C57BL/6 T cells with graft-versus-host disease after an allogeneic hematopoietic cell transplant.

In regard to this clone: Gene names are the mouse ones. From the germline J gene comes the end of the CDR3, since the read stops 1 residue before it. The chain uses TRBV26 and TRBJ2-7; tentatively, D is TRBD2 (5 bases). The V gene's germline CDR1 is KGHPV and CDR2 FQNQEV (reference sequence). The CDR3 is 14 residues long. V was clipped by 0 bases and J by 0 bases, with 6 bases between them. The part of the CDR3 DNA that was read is TGTGCCAGCAGTCTGTCTGGGGACTCCTATGAACAGTAC. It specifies CASSLSGDSYEQY. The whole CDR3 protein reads CASSLSGDSYEQYF.

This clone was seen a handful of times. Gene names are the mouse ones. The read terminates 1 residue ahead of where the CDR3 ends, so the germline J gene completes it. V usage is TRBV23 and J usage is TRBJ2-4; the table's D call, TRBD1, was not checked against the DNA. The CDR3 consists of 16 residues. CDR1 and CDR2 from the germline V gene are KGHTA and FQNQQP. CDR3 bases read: TGCTCCAGCAGTCAATCGAGAGAGGGGGCGCGAGGCACCTTGTAC. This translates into CSSSQSREGARGTLY. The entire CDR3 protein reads CSSSQSREGARGTLYF.

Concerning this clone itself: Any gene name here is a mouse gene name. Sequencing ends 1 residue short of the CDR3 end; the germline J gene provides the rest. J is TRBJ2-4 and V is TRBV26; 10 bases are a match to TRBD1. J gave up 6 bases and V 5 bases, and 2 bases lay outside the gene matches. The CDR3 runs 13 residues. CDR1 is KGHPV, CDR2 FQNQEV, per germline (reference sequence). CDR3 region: CASSSGQGNTLYF. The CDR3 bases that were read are TGTGCCAGCAGTTCGGGACAGGGGAACACCTTGTAC.

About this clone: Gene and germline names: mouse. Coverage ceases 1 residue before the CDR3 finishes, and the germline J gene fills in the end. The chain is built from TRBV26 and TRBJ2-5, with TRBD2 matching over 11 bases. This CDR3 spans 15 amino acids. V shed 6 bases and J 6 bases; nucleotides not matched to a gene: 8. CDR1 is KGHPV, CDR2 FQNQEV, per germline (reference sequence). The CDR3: CASSLGLGDRDTQYF. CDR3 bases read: TGTGCCAGCAGCCTGGGACTGGGGGACCGGGACACCCAGTAC.

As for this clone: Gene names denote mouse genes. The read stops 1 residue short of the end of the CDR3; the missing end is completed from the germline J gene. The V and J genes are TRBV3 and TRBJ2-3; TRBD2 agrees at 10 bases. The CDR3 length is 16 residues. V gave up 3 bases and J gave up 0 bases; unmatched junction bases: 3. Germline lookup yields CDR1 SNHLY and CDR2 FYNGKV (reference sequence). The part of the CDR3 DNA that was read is TGTGCCAGCAGCTTTACTGGGGGGGGGAGTGCAGAAACGCTGTAT. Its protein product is CASSFTGGGSAETLY. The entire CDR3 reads CASSFTGGGSAETLYF.

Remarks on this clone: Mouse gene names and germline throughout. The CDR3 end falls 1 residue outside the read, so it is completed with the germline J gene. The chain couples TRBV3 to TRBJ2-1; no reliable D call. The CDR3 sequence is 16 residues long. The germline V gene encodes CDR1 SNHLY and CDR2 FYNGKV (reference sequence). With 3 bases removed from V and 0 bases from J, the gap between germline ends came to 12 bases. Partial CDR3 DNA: TGTGCCAGCAGCTTTAGGCCGGGTTATAACTATGCTGAGCAGTTC. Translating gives CASSFRPGYNYAEQF. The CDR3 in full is CASSFRPGYNYAEQFF.

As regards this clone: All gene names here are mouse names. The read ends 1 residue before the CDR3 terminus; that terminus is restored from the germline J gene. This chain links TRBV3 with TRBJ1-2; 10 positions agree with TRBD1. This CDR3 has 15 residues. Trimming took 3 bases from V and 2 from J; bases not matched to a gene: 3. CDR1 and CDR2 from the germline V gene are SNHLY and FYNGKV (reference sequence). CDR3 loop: CASSLTGGGNSDYTF. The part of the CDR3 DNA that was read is TGTGCCAGCAGCTTGACAGGGGGCGGGAACTCCGACTACACC.

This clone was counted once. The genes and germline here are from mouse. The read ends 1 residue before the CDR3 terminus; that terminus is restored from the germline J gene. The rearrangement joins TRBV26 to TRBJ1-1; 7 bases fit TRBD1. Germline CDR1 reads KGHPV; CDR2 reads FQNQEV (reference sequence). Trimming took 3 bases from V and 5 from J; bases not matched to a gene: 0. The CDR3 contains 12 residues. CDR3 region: CASSLQGTEVFF. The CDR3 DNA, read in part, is TGTGCCAGCAGTCTACAGGGGACAGAAGTCTTC.

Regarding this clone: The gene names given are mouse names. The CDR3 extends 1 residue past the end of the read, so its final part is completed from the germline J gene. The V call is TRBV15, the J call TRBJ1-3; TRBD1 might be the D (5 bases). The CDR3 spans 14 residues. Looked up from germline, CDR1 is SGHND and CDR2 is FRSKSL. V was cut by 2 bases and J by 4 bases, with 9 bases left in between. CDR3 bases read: TGTGCCAGCAGTTTAAGGGGATTCGGAAATACGCTCTAT. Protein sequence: CASSLRGFGNTLY. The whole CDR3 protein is CASSLRGFGNTLYF.